The 23 T cell receptor beta chains in this list originate from one sample, sequenced in a study of Tregs in tolerant kidney transplant recipients. Profiled with immunoSEQ multiplex PCR; TCRdb holds only in-frame clones, not every one. The profile covers about 73,000 clones, with 95% to 98% appearing a single time and 0.55% to 0.6% taken by the ten largest. The sequences come from CD4+ T cells from blood, collected before the transplant. The receptors were gathered from a human donor who received a combined kidney and bone marrow transplant.

V gene TRBV6-1 combines with J gene TRBJ2-7, with 9 bases that match TRBD1. V shed 8 bases and J 4 bases; nucleotides not matched to a gene: 6. CDR1 and CDR2 (germline): MNHNS, SASEGT. The CDR3 has 13 residues. CDR3 sequence: CASADRGVYEQYF. CDR3 DNA sequence: TGTGCCAGCGCAGACAGGGGGGTGTACGAGCAGTACTTC.

This chain uses TRBV5-4 with TRBJ2-1, with D unclear. Germline V gene lookup returns CDR1 SGHNT and CDR2 YYREEE (reference sequence). Trimming left V 1 base short and J 0 bases short, with 8 bases between. The CDR3 is 15 residues long. This chain's CDR3 is CASSLKKSSYNEQFF. In DNA form, the CDR3 reads TGTGCCAGCAGCTTGAAGAAGAGCTCCTACAATGAGCAGTTCTTC.

This chain connects TRBV7-2 to TRBJ1-3, with a weak D call TRBD1 (5 bases). The CDR3 totals 15 residues. CDR1 is SGHTA and CDR2 is FQGNSA in the germline V gene. Trimming removed 5 bases at V and 4 bases at J, with 15 bases between. The CDR3 DNA reads TGTGCCAGCAGCCGCCTTGGACACGGGGGAAACACCATATATTTT. Amino acid sequence: CASSRLGHGGNTIYF.

This sequence joins TRBV7-9 and TRBJ1-2, with D uncertain. V lost 1 base and J lost 5, with 11 bases in between. The germline V gene has CDR1 SEHNR and CDR2 FQNEAQ (reference sequence). There are 14 residues in the CDR3. The CDR3 DNA is TGTGCCAGCAGCTTAGTTCGAGGCGGGTATGGCTACACCTTC. Translated: CASSLVRGGYGYTF.

This clone was counted a single time. The chain employs TRBV30 and TRBJ2-1, with a weak D call TRBD2 (6 bases). The germline V and J ends were trimmed by 3 bases and 6 bases, with 12 bases remaining between them. The CDR3 totals 13 residues. Germline CDR1 reads GTSNPN; CDR2 reads SVGIG (reference sequence). The CDR3 here is CAWSQGLRNEQFF. Written as DNA, the CDR3 is TGTGCCTGGAGCCAGGGACTCCGCAATGAGCAGTTCTTC.

V gene TRBV18 combines with J gene TRBJ2-7; 12 nucleotides align to TRBD1. Germline CDR1 is KGHSH and CDR2 is LQKENI. The CDR3 spans 19 residues. The J segment lost 5 bases and the V segment lost 3 bases, leaving 17 bases of the junction unmatched. Written as DNA, the CDR3 is TGTGCCAGCTCACCCATGCAAGGGACAGGGGGCTTCGTCTTCCACGAGCAGTACTTC. Residues: CASSPMQGTGGFVFHEQYF.

V gene TRBV7-8 combines with J gene TRBJ1-2, with D possibly being TRBD1 (5 bases). Per the germline V gene, CDR1 is SGHVS and CDR2 is FQNEAQ. Deletions cut 6 bases from V and 4 bases from J, with 15 bases between. CDR3 length equals 14 residues. The CDR3 protein is CASRSTGASYGYTF. The DNA for the CDR3 is TGTGCCAGCAGATCCACAGGTGCTAGCTATGGCTACACCTTC.

V and J are TRBV7-8 and TRBJ1-1; D unresolved. This CDR3 comprises 14 residues. V was trimmed by 5 bases and J by 0 bases, leaving 10 bases between them. Looked up from germline, CDR1 is SGHVS and CDR2 is FQNEAQ. The CDR3 sequence: CASSPTTLNTEAFF. Written as DNA, the CDR3 is TGTGCCAGCAGCCCTACGACTTTGAACACTGAAGCTTTCTTT. The full variable domain, its missing parts supplied by reference TRBV7-8 and TRBJ1-1, is GAGVSQSPRYKVAKRGQDVALRCDPISGHVSLFWYQQALGQGPEFLTYFQNEAQLDKSGLPSDRFFAERPEGSVSTLKIQRTQQEDSAVYLCASSPTTLNTEAFFGQGTRLTVV.

The rearrangement links TRBV6-5 to TRBJ2-3; TRBD1 matches 9 bases. Germline-derived CDR1 and CDR2 are MNHEY and SVGAGI. The CDR3 sequence is 15 residues long. V trimming: 2 bases; J trimming: 4 bases; junction bases outside the gene matches: 4. The CDR3 bases are TGTGCCAGCAGTTACGGGACAGGGTCGGCAGATACGCAGTATTTT. Translating it yields CASSYGTGSADTQYF.

The chain combines TRBV5-1 with TRBJ1-4; weak D call: TRBD1 (5 bases). V lost 5 bases and J lost 2, with 13 bases in between. The germline CDR1 and CDR2 sequences are SGHRS and YFSETQ. CDR3 length: 15 residues. CDR3 residues: CASRYQGSTNEKLFF. DNA of the CDR3: TGCGCCAGCAGATATCAGGGTTCTACTAATGAAAAACTGTTTTTT.

The chain employs TRBV27 and TRBJ2-1; a weak D match, TRBD2 (7 bases). Germline CDR1 and CDR2: MNHEY and SMNVEV (reference sequence). Trimming took 7 bases from V and 4 from J, leaving 14 bases between them. The CDR3 has 14 residues. The CDR3 nucleotides read TGTGCCAGCATAGGGCGGGGGCCATACAATGAGCAGTTCTTC. The encoded protein is CASIGRGPYNEQFF.

The chain links TRBV7-9 to TRBJ2-7; maybe TRBD1 (6 bases). The CDR3 is 14 residues long. Trimming stripped 0 bases from V and 4 bases from J, with 10 bases between. In germline, CDR1 is SEHNR, CDR2 FQNEAQ (reference sequence). Here the CDR3 DNA reads TGTGCCAGCAGCTTAGCCAGGGGACCTTACGAGCAGTACTTC. Translation: CASSLARGPYEQYF.

The chain combines TRBV7-9 with TRBJ1-3, with D possibly matching TRBD1 (6 bases). CDR1 and CDR2 (germline): SEHNR, FQNEAQ (reference sequence). The CDR3 has 16 amino acids. Trimming stripped 5 bases from V and 2 bases from J, with 16 bases between. The CDR3 sequence: CASSKRGNRAGNTIYF. CDR3 coding DNA: TGTGCCAGCAGCAAGAGGGGTAACAGGGCTGGAAACACCATATATTTT.

This rearrangement joins TRBV5-1 to TRBJ2-2; 13 bases agree with TRBD2. Germline CDR1 and CDR2: SGHRS and YFSETQ. The CDR3 covers 15 residues. The junction had 0 bases not matched to a gene; V was cut back by 5 bases and J by 2 bases. CDR3 in amino acids: CASRGLAGNTGELFF. The CDR3 DNA sequence: TGCGCCAGCAGGGGACTAGCGGGAAACACCGGGGAGCTGTTTTTT.

The chain is built from TRBV9 and TRBJ2-4; a possible D gene is TRBD1 (6 bases). The germline V gene encodes CDR1 SGDLS and CDR2 YYNGEE. Deletions cut 0 bases from V and 6 bases from J, with 13 bases between. The CDR3 runs 15 residues. The CDR3 coding sequence is TGTGCCAGCAGCGTAGAACCGGGACACGCAAACATTCAGTACTTC. Its protein is CASSVEPGHANIQYF.

This rearrangement joins TRBV5-1 to TRBJ2-1; TRBD2 aligns across 8 bases. Germline loops: CDR1 SGHRS, CDR2 YFSETQ. Trimming cost V 3 bases and J 7 bases; bases outside gene matches: 9. The CDR3 loop spans 15 amino acids. The CDR3 loop is CASSSPSGGSNEQFF. Here the CDR3 DNA reads TGCGCCAGCAGCTCCCCCAGCGGGGGAAGTAATGAGCAGTTCTTC.

This clone was seen a few times. The chain recombines TRBV6-5 with TRBJ1-2; the match to TRBD1 covers 9 bases. The J segment lost 2 bases and the V segment lost 5 bases, leaving 3 bases of the junction unmatched. Germline loops: CDR1 MNHEY, CDR2 SVGAGI. The CDR3 spans 14 residues. CDR3 region: CASSPDRGNYGYTF. The CDR3 coding sequence is TGTGCCAGCAGTCCGGACAGGGGCAACTATGGCTACACCTTC.

The V call is TRBV5-6, the J call TRBJ1-5; 8 positions match TRBD1. The CDR3 consists of 15 residues. V was pared by 5 bases and J by 5 bases, with 9 bases of the junction left unmatched. Germline values: CDR1 SGHDT, CDR2 YYEEEE. The CDR3 is CASSRLRGLDQPQHF. The CDR3 bases are TGTGCCAGCAGTCGCCTCAGGGGGCTAGATCAGCCCCAGCATTTT.

The chain uses TRBV9 and TRBJ1-2; 10 bases match TRBD1. The CDR3 consists of 16 residues. Trimming at V came to 4 bases and at J to 1 base, leaving 7 bases not matched to a gene. The germline CDR1 and CDR2 sequences are SGDLS and YYNGEE. Here the CDR3 DNA reads TGTGCCAGCAGCTCACGACAGGGGGCTGGTAACTATGGCTACACCTTC. As protein: CASSSRQGAGNYGYTF.

The chain couples TRBV18 to TRBJ2-6, with 8 bases lining up with TRBD1. The length of the CDR3 is 18 residues. Germline assignment: CDR1 KGHSH and CDR2 LQKENI. J was trimmed by 0 bases and V by 3 bases; bases with no gene match: 7. CDR3 protein: CASSPSRQGNSGANVLTF. CDR3 in DNA: TGTGCCAGCTCACCCTCGAGACAGGGGAACTCTGGGGCCAACGTCCTGACTTTC.

CDR3 sequence: CAWRLAGGPSEQFF. CDR3 in DNA: TGTGCCTGGCGGTTAGCGGGAGGGCCTAGTGAGCAGTTCTTC. The V gene is TRBV30, the J gene TRBJ2-1; 11 bases line up with TRBD2. Unmatched junction bases numbered 9, after V lost 5 bases and J lost 9 bases. The V gene's germline CDR1 is GTSNPN and CDR2 SVGIG (reference sequence). The CDR3 loop spans 14 amino acids.

This chain joins TRBV11-2 and TRBJ1-1; unclear D gene. Trimming stripped 3 bases from V and 3 bases from J, with 11 bases between. This CDR3 has 14 amino acids. Germline CDR1 and CDR2: SGHAT and FQNNGV. CDR3 in amino acids: CASSFGEKDTEAFF. CDR3 DNA: TGTGCCAGCAGCTTTGGGGAGAAAGACACTGAAGCTTTCTTT.

The chain recombines TRBV2 with TRBJ1-5; the D gene is possibly TRBD1 (5 bases). Trimming removed 0 bases at V and 6 bases at J, with 9 bases between. The CDR3 consists of 14 residues. CDR1 and CDR2 (germline): SNHLY, FYNNEI. The CDR3 region has the DNA TGTGCCAGCAGTGAAGCCAGGGTTCTTCAGCCCCAGCATTTT. Amino acids: CASSEARVLQPQHF.